This T cell receptor (beta chain) comes out of a study of T cell clonotyping in hematopoietic cell transplantation. Sequencing used immunoSEQ multiplex PCR; TCRdb keeps in-frame clones, though not all of them. The table includes more than 40,000 clones, 85% detected once. Germline V CDR1 and CDR2: SGHNT, YENEEA. The CDR3 is 13 amino acids. Trimming removed 7 bases from V and 5 bases from J, with 14 bases in between. Time point of the sample: recipient sample about 28 days before transplant, after cytoreduction. Recipient blood drawn about 28 days pretransplant and days 30, 100, 180 after. Specimen: peripheral blood mononuclear cells, collected before stem cell transplant. V usage is TRBV11-3 and J usage is TRBJ2-5; D tentatively reads TRBD1 or TRBD2 (6 bases each). The receptor comes from a man aged 60 to 69 with acute myeloid leukemia. Some clones in this sample may be carry-over from other donors' samples. CDR3 sequence reads: CASTTWGAETQYF. In nucleotides, the CDR3 is TGTGCCAGCACCACGTGGGGGGCGGAGACCCAGTACTTC.